These 9 T cell receptor beta chains originate from one sample sequenced in a study of CD8 T cells in ankylosing spondylitis. TCRdb called the 5' RACE reads again in MiXCR, with one record for every CDR3 protein. This table holds around 890,000 distinct CDR3 sequences, about 10% found once. No antigen is known for these receptors. The study, taken as a whole, reports: Characteristic, it appeared, of ankylosing spondylitis blood was a TCR beta motif of fewer than 10 highly homologous variants.

Input material: blood, either unsorted or a sorted T cell fraction (not recorded which). These receptors came from a male donor with ankylosing spondylitis.

The chain uses TRBV6-2 or TRBV6-3 and TRBJ2-2; D is undetermined. The CDR3 is 16 residues long. V gave up 2 bases and J gave up 3 bases, with 13 bases separating them. Looked up from germline, CDR1 is MNHEY and CDR2 is SVGEGT. In nucleotides, the CDR3 is TGTGCCAGCAGTTACACGGGCAGATCGTACACCGGGGAGCTGTTTTTT. Amino acid sequence: CASSYTGRSYTGELFF.

The V call is TRBV20-1, the J call TRBJ2-5; 9 bases align to TRBD1. After removal of 7 bases from V and 4 bases from J, the junction contained 4 bases not matched to a gene. Germline V CDR1 and CDR2: DFQATT, SNEGSKA (reference sequence). This CDR3 is 12 amino acids long. CDR3 bases: TGCAGTGGCACAGGGGGCTCAGAGACCCAGTACTTC. Protein sequence: CSGTGGSETQYF.

The genes are TRBV11-2 and TRBJ2-2; D is possibly TRBD2 (6 bases). The germline V gene has CDR1 SGHAT and CDR2 FQNNGV. The CDR3 is 16 amino acids. Deletions cut 2 bases from V and 7 bases from J, with 17 bases between. The CDR3 loop reads CASSLPGDPGSGELFF. Here the CDR3 DNA reads TGTGCCAGCAGCTTACCGGGAGACCCAGGGAGCGGGGAGCTGTTTTTT.

The chain combines TRBV29-1 with TRBJ1-2; maybe TRBD1 (5 bases). V lost 7 bases, J lost 1 base, and 16 bases lay in between. The CDR3 length is 14 residues. CDR1 and CDR2 (germline): SQVTM, ANQGSEA. CDR3 sequence (DNA): TGCAGCGCTGAGGGGACGGAGAATAACTATGGCTACACCTTC. Protein product: CSAEGTENNYGYTF.

J is TRBJ2-3 and V is TRBV7-6; the match to TRBD2 covers 8 bases. Trimming cost V 5 bases and J 3 bases; bases outside gene matches: 16. This CDR3 comprises 18 residues. Germline CDR1 and CDR2: SGHVS and FNYEAQ. CDR3 region: CASSPIRGGRVRTDTQYF. CDR3 in DNA: TGTGCCAGCAGCCCCATCCGGGGGGGACGGGTTCGGACAGATACGCAGTATTTT.

V and J are TRBV28 and TRBJ2-1; possible D gene TRBD2, 5 bases. The CDR3 loop spans 18 amino acids. Germline CDR1 reads MDHEN; CDR2 reads SYDVKM. V gave up 5 bases and J gave up 0 bases, with 20 bases separating them. This CDR3 is CASSTNPSFGSSYNEQFF. The CDR3 DNA reads as TGTGCCAGCAGTACCAACCCTTCGTTTGGGAGCTCCTACAATGAGCAGTTCTTC.

This clonotype was counted a few times. The DNA for the CDR3 is TGTGCCAGCAGCTTAGACAGGTCGAGCTCTAACTATGGCTACACCTTC. It codes for CASSLDRSSSNYGYTF. This chain connects TRBV7-2 to TRBJ1-2, with D perhaps TRBD1 (5 bases). The V end was cut by 1 base, the J end by 0 bases, with 12 bases between. The length of the CDR3 is 16 residues. Per germline, CDR1 SGHTA and CDR2 FQGNSA.

This chain joins TRBV20-1 and TRBJ2-7, with D unresolved. The CDR3 loop spans 16 amino acids. Trimming stripped 0 bases from V and 4 bases from J, with 19 bases between. Germline CDR1 DFQATT, CDR2 SNEGSKA (reference sequence). CDR3 nucleotides: TGCAGTGCTAGAGATTGGTTGACTTCTAATAAATACGAGCAGTACTTC. This encodes CSARDWLTSNKYEQYF.

The chain couples TRBV20-1 to TRBJ2-7, with 8 nucleotides matching TRBD2. Trimming at V came to 2 bases and at J to 2 bases, leaving 5 bases not matched to a gene. Germline V lookup: CDR1 DFQATT, CDR2 SNEGSKA (reference sequence). The CDR3 covers 14 residues. CDR3 residues: CSARNSLAAYEQYF. The CDR3 DNA reads TGCAGTGCTAGAAACTCACTAGCGGCCTACGAGCAGTACTTC.